This T cell receptor (beta chain) was sequenced in a study of Graves' ophthalmopathy and Graves' hyperthyroidism. V lost 1 base and J lost 9, with 7 bases in between. This CDR3 comprises 12 residues. The germline CDR1 and CDR2 sequences are LNHNV and YYDKDF (reference sequence). The study amplified TCR beta CDR3 regions using RNA transcripts. HTBI primers were employed in first-round RT-PCR, then a second-round multiplex PCR followed. In TCRdb, the multiplex PCR reads were re-called with MiXCR into one record per CDR3 protein. The table includes about 1.2 million distinct CDR3 sequences, approximately 35% detected once.

Input material: peripheral blood or thyroid tissue (not recorded which). The rearrangement links TRBV15 to TRBJ1-5; D perhaps matches TRBD1 (5 bases). The receptor was isolated from an adult man with Graves' hyperthyroidism. CDR3 region: CATSRGGRPQHF. The CDR3 DNA follows: TGTGCCACCAGCAGAGGGGGGAGGCCCCAGCATTTT.